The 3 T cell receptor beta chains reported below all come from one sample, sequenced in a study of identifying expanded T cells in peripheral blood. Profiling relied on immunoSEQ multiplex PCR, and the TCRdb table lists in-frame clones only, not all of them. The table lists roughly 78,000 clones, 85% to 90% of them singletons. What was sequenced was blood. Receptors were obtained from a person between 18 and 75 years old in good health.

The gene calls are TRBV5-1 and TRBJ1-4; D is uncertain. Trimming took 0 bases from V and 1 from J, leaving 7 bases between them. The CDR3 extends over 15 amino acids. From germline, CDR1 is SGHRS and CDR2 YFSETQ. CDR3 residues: CASSLGGITNEKLFF. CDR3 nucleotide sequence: TGCGCCAGCAGCTTGGGGGGAATAACTAATGAAAAACTGTTTTTT.

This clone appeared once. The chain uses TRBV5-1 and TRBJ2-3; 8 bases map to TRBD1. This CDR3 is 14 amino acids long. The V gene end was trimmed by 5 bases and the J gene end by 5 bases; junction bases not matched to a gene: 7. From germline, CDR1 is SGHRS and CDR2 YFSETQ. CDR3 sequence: CASRSGTGGDTQYF. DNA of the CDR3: TGCGCCAGCAGATCGGGGACAGGCGGAGATACGCAGTATTTT. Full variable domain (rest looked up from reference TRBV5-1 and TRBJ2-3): KAGVTQTPRYLIKTRGQQVTLSCSPISGHRSVSWYQQTPGQGLQFLFEYFSETQRNKGNFPGRFSGRQFSNSRSEMNVSTLELGDSALYLCASRSGTGGDTQYFGPGTRLTVL.

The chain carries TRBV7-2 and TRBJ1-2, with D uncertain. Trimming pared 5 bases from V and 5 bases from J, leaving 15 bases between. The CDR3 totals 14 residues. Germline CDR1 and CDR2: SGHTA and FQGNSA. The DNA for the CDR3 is TGTGCCAGCAGCCCCCAACACGGCCAGTATGGCTACACCTTC. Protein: CASSPQHGQYGYTF. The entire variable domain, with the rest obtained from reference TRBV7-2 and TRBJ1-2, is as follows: GAGVSQSPSNKVTEKGKDVELRCDPISGHTALYWYRQSLGQGLEFLIYFQGNSAPDKSGLPSDRFSAERTGGSVSTLTIQRTQQEDSAVYLCASSPQHGQYGYTFGSGTRLTVV.